The rows below give T cell receptor beta chains drawn from one sample of a study of cytomegalovirus exposure and HLA in healthy donors. Clones were read by immunoSEQ multiplex PCR, and TCRdb kept only the in-frame ones, dropping some. This table has about 44,000 clones, more than 85% appearing once. Source material: PBMCs. The receptors were sampled from a woman aged 18-35 years in good health and CMV-seronegative. Both conserved end residues are part of each CDR3. Fields, in order: D gene, V gene, clone size, J gene, CDR3 protein, CDR3 DNA. The D gene is left open where the match is weak. Clone size is not always given. Where it is, it says once, few, many or a class for expanded clones.

TRBD1,TRBV28,NA,TRBJ1-1,CASSWLGTAEAFF,TGTGCCAGCAGTTGGCTTGGGACAGCTGAAGCTTTCTTT
NA,TRBV2,NA,TRBJ1-1,CASSPRTVLNTEAFF,TGTGCCAGCAGTCCGAGGACAGTCTTGAACACTGAAGCTTTCTTT
TRBD1,TRBV7-6,NA,TRBJ2-7,CASSARDRIYEQYF,TGTGCCAGCAGCGCACGGGACAGAATCTACGAGCAGTACTTC
NA,TRBV7-3,NA,TRBJ2-2,CASSLKGGTGELFF,TGTGCCAGCAGCCTAAAGGGGGGGACCGGGGAGCTGTTTTTT
TRBD2,TRBV7-2,NA,TRBJ2-7,CASSLAGGSYEQYF,TGTGCCAGCAGCTTGGCGGGAGGGTCCTACGAGCAGTACTTC
NA,TRBV29-1,NA,TRBJ1-1,CSVAPGGTEAFF,TGCAGCGTTGCTCCGGGGGGCACTGAAGCTTTCTTT
NA,TRBV2,NA,TRBJ2-3,CASSRGGGTDTQYF,TGTGCCAGCAGTCGGGGTGGAGGGACAGATACGCAGTATTTT
NA,TRBV10-1,NA,TRBJ1-2,CEPIYGGGYTF,TGCGAACCCATATACGGAGGTGGCTACACCTTC
NA,TRBV6-6,NA,TRBJ1-6,CASRRTDHSPLHF,TGTGCCAGCAGAAGGACAGATCATTCACCCCTCCACTTT
NA,TRBV28,NA,TRBJ2-3,CASSTYRGSTDTQYF,TGTGCCAGCAGTACGTATCGGGGTAGCACAGATACGCAGTATTTT
TRBD2,TRBV7-3,NA,TRBJ2-7,CASIGTSVYEQYF,TGTGCCAGCATCGGGACTAGCGTGTACGAGCAGTACTTC
NA,TRBV5-1,NA,TRBJ2-3,CASSLGTGTDTQYF,TGCGCCAGCAGCCTAGGTACAGGGACAGATACGCAGTATTTT
TRBD1,TRBV5-1,few,TRBJ2-1,CASSHGSLGTEAYNEQFF,TGCGCCAGCAGCCACGGCTCCCTCGGGACAGAAGCCTACAATGAGCAGTTCTTC
NA,TRBV19,NA,TRBJ1-5,CASSSGFGQPQHF,TGTGCCAGTAGTAGCGGGTTCGGTCAGCCCCAGCATTTT
TRBD1,TRBV10-2,NA,TRBJ2-7,CASSTGTGVSEQYF,TGCGCCAGCAGTACCGGGACAGGGGTTTCCGAGCAGTACTTC
NA,TRBV5-1,NA,TRBJ1-1,CASTIDTTSEAFF,TGCGCCAGCACTATCGATACCACTTCGGAAGCTTTCTTT
TRBD1,TRBV9,NA,TRBJ1-4,CASSAAGGQGNEKLFF,TGTGCCAGCAGCGCCGCCGGAGGACAGGGTAATGAAAAACTGTTTTTT
TRBD1,TRBV27,NA,TRBJ1-2,CASSLTGGLGYTF,TGTGCCAGCAGTTTGACAGGGGGCCTTGGCTACACCTTC
NA,TRBV5-3,NA,TRBJ1-5,CARRTQGTYNQPQHF,TGTGCCAGAAGGACTCAGGGGACCTATAATCAGCCCCAGCATTTT
TRBD1,TRBV5-1,once,TRBJ1-6,CASSSGTVSYNSPLHF,TGCGCCAGCAGCTCGGGGACAGTCTCCTATAATTCACCCCTCCACTTT
TRBD1,TRBV30,NA,TRBJ2-7,CAWSVGGTGSYEQYF,TGTGCCTGGAGCGTAGGAGGGACAGGGAGCTACGAGCAGTACTTC
TRBD2,TRBV28,NA,TRBJ2-1,CASSSSRLAGGVYNEQFF,TGTGCCAGCAGTTCCTCACGACTAGCGGGAGGGGTCTACAATGAGCAGTTCTTC
NA,TRBV27,NA,TRBJ2-2,CASSFPVGGELFF,TGTGCCAGCAGTTTCCCAGTTGGCGGGGAGCTGTTTTTT
NA,TRBV11-1,once,TRBJ2-1,CASSLDLWSSGEQFF,TGTGCCAGCAGCTTGGACTTGTGGAGCTCTGGTGAGCAGTTCTTC
TRBD1,TRBV7-9,NA,TRBJ1-2,CASSRGQGSYGYTF,TGTGCCAGCAGCAGGGGACAGGGGTCCTATGGCTACACCTTC
TRBD2,TRBV27,NA,TRBJ2-6,CASSFYSGAAGANVLTF,TGTGCCAGCAGTTTCTATAGCGGGGCCGCTGGGGCCAACGTCCTGACTTTC
NA,TRBV6-5,NA,TRBJ1-2,CASSRQGFSYGYTF,TGTGCCAGCAGTCGACAAGGTTTTTCCTATGGCTACACCTTC
TRBD2,TRBV28,once,TRBJ2-3,CASSESGTSTDTQYF,TGTGCCAGCAGTGAAAGCGGGACTAGCACAGATACGCAGTATTTT
NA,TRBV29-1,NA,TRBJ1-2,CSVEQQVYGYTF,TGCAGCGTTGAACAACAAGTCTATGGCTACACCTTC
NA,TRBV28,NA,TRBJ1-3,CASSSTQGAGNTIYF,TGTGCCAGCAGTTCCACCCAGGGTGCAGGAAACACCATATATTTT
NA,TRBV30,NA,TRBJ2-7,CAWSVLGQGSAEQYF,TGTGCCTGGAGTGTACTAGGGCAGGGGAGCGCCGAGCAGTACTTC
TRBD1,TRBV28,NA,TRBJ1-5,CASSPTGVGYQPQHF,TGTGCCAGCAGTCCGACAGGGGTGGGGTATCAGCCCCAGCATTTT
NA,TRBV28,once,TRBJ1-2,CASSSGQLYGYTF,TGTGCCAGCAGTTCTGGACAGCTCTATGGCTACACCTTC
TRBD1,TRBV9,NA,TRBJ1-1,CASSTTGMTEAFF,TGTGCCAGCAGCACGACAGGGATGACTGAAGCTTTCTTT
TRBD1,TRBV18,NA,TRBJ1-1,CASSPSGGSVTEAFF,TGTGCCAGCTCACCATCAGGGGGGTCCGTCACTGAAGCTTTCTTT